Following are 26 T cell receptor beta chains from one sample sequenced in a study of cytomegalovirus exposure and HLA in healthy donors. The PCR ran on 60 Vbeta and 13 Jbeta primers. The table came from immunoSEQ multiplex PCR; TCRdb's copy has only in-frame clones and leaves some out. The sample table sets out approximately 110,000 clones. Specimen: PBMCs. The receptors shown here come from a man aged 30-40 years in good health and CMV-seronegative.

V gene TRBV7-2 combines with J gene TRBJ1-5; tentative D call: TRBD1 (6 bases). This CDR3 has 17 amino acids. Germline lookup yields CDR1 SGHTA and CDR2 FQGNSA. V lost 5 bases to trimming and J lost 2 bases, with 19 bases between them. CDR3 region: CASSHPPGGPGNQPQHF. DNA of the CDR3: TGTGCCAGCAGCCATCCTCCGGGGGGCCCAGGCAATCAGCCCCAGCATTTT.

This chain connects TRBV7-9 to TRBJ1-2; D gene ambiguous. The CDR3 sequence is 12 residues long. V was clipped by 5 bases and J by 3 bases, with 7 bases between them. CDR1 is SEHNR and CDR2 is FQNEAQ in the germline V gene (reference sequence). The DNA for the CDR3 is TGTGCCAGCAGCCCCCGGGACTATGGCTACACCTTC. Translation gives CASSPRDYGYTF.

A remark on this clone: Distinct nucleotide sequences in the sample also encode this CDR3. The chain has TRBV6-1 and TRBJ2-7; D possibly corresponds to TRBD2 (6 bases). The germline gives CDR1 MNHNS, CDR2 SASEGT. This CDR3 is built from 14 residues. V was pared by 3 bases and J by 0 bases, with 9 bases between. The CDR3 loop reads CASSEGGSSYEQYF. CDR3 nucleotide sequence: TGTGCCAGCAGTGAGGGGGGAAGCTCCTACGAGCAGTACTTC.

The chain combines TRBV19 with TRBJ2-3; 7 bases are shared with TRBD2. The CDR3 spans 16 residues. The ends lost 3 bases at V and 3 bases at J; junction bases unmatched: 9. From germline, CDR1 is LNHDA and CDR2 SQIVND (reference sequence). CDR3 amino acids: CASSIKLGGGTDTQYF. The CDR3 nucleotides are TGTGCCAGTAGTATTAAACTTGGCGGGGGAACAGATACGCAGTATTTT.

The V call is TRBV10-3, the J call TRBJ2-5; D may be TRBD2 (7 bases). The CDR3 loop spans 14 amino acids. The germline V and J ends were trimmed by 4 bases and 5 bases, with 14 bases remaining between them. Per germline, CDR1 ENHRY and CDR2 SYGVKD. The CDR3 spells CAISVLGGRETQYF. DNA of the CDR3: TGTGCCATCAGTGTCCTCGGGGGGCGGGAGACCCAGTACTTC.

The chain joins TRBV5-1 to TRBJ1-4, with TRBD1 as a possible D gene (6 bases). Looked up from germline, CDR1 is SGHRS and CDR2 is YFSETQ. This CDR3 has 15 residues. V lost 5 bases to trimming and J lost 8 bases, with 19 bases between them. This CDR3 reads CASRARGGVEEKLFF. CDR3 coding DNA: TGCGCCAGCAGGGCAAGGGGGGGAGTCGAGGAAAAACTGTTTTTT.

The CDR3 coding sequence is TGTGCCAGCAGCCCCTTATCGGGGCCCCTCCACTTT. Protein product: CASSPLSGPLHF. The V and J genes are TRBV11-2 and TRBJ1-6, with D hard to call. With 5 bases removed from V and 13 bases from J, the gap between germline ends came to 12 bases. The CDR3 totals 12 residues. In germline, CDR1 is SGHAT, CDR2 FQNNGV.

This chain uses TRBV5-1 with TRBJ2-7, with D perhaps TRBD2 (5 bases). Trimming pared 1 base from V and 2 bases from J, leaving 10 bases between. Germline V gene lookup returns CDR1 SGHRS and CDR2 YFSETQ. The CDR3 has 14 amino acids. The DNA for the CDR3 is TGCGCCAGCAGCTTGTATCGGGGAGCCTACGAGCAGTACTTC. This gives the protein CASSLYRGAYEQYF.

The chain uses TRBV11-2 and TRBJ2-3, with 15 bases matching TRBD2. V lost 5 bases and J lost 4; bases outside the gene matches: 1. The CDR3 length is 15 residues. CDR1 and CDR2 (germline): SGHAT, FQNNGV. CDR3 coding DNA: TGTGCCAGCAGCAGGACTAGCGGGGGGGCAGATACGCAGTATTTT. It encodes CASSRTSGGADTQYF. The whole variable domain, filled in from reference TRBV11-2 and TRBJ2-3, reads EAGVAQSPRYKIIEKRQSVAFWCNPISGHATLYWYQQILGQGPKLLIQFQNNGVVDDSQLPKDRFSAERLKGVDSTLKIQPAKLEDSAVYLCASSRTSGGADTQYFGPGTRLTVL.

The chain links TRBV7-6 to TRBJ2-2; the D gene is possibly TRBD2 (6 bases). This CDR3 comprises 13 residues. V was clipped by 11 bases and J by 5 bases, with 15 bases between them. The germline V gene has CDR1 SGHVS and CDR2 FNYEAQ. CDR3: CASGLARTGELFF. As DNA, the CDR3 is TGTGCCTCCGGTCTAGCGAGGACCGGGGAGCTGTTTTTT.

The chain's CDR3 is CASSSYWPHWAEVANYGYTF. CDR3 in DNA: TGTGCCAGCAGTTCTTATTGGCCCCACTGGGCAGAAGTAGCTAACTATGGCTACACCTTC. This chain joins TRBV28 and TRBJ1-2; D gene uncertain. The CDR3 has 20 amino acids. Germline V gene lookup returns CDR1 MDHEN and CDR2 SYDVKM. Trimming left V 4 bases short and J 0 bases short, with 27 bases between.

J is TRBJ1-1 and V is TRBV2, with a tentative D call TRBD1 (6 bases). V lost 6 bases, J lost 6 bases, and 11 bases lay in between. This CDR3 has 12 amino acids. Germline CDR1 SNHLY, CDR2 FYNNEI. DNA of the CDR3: TGTGCCAGCAGGACAGGAGCGGCTGAAGCTTTCTTT. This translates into CASRTGAAEAFF.

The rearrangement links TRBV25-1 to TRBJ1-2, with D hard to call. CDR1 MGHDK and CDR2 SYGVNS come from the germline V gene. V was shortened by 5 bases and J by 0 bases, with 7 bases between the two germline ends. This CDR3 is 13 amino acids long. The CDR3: CASSPGTNYGYTF. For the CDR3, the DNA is TGTGCCAGCAGTCCAGGAACTAACTATGGCTACACCTTC.

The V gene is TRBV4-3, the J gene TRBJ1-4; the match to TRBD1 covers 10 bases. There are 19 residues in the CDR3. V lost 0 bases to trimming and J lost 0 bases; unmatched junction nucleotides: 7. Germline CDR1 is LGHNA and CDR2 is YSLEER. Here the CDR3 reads CASSQDMTGGAATNEKLFF. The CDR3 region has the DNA TGCGCCAGCAGCCAAGATATGACAGGGGGCGCGGCAACTAATGAAAAACTGTTTTTT.

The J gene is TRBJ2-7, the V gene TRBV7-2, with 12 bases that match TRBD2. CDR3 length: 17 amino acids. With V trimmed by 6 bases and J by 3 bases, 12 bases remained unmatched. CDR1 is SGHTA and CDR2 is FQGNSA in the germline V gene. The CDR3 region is CASSRRQRGLAGYEQYF. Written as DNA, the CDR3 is TGTGCCAGCAGTCGAAGACAGCGGGGACTAGCGGGCTACGAGCAGTACTTC.

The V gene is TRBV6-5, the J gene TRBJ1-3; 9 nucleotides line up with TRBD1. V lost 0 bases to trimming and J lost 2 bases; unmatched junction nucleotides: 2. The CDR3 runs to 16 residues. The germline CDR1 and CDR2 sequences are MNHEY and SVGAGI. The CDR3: CASSYSGQGTGNTIYF. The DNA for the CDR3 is TGTGCCAGCAGTTACTCAGGACAGGGGACTGGAAACACCATATATTTT.

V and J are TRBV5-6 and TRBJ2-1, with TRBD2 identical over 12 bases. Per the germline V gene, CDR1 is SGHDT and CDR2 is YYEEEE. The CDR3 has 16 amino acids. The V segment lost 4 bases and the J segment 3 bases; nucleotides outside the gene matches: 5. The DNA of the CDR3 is TGTGCCAGCAGCCCTAGACTAGCGGGGGTCTACAATGAGCAGTTCTTC. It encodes CASSPRLAGVYNEQFF.

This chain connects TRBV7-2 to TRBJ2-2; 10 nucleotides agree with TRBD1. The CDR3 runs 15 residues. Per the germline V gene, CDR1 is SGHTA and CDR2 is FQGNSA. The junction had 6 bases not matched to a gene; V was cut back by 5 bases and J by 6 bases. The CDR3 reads CASSLLTGGSGELFF. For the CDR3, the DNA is TGTGCCAGCAGCCTTTTGACAGGGGGCTCCGGGGAGCTGTTTTTT. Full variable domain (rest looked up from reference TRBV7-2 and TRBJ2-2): GAGVSQSPSNKVTEKGKDVELRCDPISGHTALYWYRQSLGQGLEFLIYFQGNSAPDKSGLPSDRFSAERTGGSVSTLTIQRTQQEDSAVYLCASSLLTGGSGELFFGEGSRLTVL.

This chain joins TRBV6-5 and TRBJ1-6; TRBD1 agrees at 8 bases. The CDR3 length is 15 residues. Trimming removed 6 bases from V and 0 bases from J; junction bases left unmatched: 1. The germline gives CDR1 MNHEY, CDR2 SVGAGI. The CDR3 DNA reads TGTGCCAGCAGGGACAGGGTCTCCTATAATTCACCCCTCCACTTT. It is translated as CASRDRVSYNSPLHF.

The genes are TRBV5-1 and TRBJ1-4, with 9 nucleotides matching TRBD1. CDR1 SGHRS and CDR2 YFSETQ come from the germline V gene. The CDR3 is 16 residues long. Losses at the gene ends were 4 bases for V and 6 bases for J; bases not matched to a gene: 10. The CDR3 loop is CASSPRTGDLDEKLFF. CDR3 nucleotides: TGCGCCAGCAGCCCGCGGACAGGGGACCTAGATGAAAAACTGTTTTTT. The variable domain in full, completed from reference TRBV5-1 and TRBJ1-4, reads KAGVTQTPRYLIKTRGQQVTLSCSPISGHRSVSWYQQTPGQGLQFLFEYFSETQRNKGNFPGRFSGRQFSNSRSEMNVSTLELGDSALYLCASSPRTGDLDEKLFFGSGTQLSVL.

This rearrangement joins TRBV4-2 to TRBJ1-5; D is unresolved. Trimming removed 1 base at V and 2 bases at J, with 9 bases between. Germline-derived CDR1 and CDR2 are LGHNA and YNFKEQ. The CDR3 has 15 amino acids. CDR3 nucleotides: TGTGCCAGCAGCCAAGCCGGGGAGGGCAATCAGCCCCAGCATTTT. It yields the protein CASSQAGEGNQPQHF.

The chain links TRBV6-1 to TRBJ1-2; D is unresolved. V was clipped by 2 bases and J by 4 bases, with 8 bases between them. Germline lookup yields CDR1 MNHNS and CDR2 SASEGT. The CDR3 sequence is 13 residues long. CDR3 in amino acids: CASSESTAYGYTF. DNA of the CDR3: TGTGCCAGCAGTGAAAGTACAGCCTATGGCTACACCTTC.

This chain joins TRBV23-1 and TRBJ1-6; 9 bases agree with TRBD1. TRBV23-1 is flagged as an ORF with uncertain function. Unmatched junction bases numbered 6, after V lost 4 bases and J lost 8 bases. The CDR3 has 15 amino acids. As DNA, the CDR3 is TGCGCCAGCAGTCTCCGACAGGGGGTGGATTCACCCCTCCACTTT. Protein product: CASSLRQGVDSPLHF.

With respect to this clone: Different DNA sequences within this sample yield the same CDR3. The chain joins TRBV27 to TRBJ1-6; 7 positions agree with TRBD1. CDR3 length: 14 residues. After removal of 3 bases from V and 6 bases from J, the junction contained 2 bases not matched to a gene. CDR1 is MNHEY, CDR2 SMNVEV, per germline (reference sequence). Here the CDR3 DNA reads TGTGCCAGCAGTTTCCAGGGGGGTAATTCACCCCTCCACTTT. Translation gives CASSFQGGNSPLHF.

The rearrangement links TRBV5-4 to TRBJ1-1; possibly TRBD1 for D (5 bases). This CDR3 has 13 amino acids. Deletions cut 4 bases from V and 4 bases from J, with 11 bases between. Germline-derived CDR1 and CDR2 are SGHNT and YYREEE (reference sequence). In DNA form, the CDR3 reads TGTGCCAGCAGCCCCAGGGTCACCACTGAAGCTTTCTTT. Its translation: CASSPRVTTEAFF.

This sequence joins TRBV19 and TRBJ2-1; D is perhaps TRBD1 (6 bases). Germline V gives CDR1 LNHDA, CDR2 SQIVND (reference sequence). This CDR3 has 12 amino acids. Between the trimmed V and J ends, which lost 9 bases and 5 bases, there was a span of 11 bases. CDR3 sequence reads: CASNRQDNEQFF. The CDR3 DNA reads TGTGCCAGCAATCGACAGGACAATGAGCAGTTCTTC.